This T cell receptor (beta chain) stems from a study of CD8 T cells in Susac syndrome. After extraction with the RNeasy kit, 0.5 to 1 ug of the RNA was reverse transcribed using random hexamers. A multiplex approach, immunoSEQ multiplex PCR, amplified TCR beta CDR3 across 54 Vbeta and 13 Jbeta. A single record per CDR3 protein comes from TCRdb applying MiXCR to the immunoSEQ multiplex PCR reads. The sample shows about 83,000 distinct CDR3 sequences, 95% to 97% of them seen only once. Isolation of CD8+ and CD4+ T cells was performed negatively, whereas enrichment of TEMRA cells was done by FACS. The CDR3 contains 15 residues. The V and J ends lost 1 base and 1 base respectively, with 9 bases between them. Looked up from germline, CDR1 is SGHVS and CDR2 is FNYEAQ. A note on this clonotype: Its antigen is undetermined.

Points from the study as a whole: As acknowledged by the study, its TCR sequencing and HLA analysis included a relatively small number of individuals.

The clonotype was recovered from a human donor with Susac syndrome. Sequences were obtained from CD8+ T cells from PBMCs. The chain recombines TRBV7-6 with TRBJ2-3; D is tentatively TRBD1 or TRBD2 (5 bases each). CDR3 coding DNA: TGTGCCAGCAGCTTAGGGGGGTCAGGCACAGATACGCAGTATTTT. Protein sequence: CASSLGGSGTDTQYF.